The rows below give T cell receptor beta chains drawn from one sample of a study of T cell responses to AZD1222 COVID-19 vaccine. Only in-frame clones appear in the TCRdb table, and some are missing; sequencing was by immunoSEQ multiplex PCR. The sample lists approximately 180,000 clones; around 90% were seen once. Source: peripheral blood, taken on day 0 of AZD1222 vaccination. Receptors originate from an adult in good health. CDR3s include the opening cysteine and the closing phenylalanine or tryptophan.

CDR3: CASRGPNEKLFF
J: TRBJ1-4
V: TRBV6-5

CDR3: CASSSRLPGATQYF
J: TRBJ2-5
V: TRBV5-1

CDR3: CASSLDAAANTEAFF
J: TRBJ1-1
V: TRBV11-2

CDR3: CASSLVSQYYGYTF
J: TRBJ1-2
V: TRBV5-1

CDR3: CASSQPTSGRVNEQFF
J: TRBJ2-1
V: TRBV3-1/TRBV3-2

CDR3: CASRPYPAGTGPEKLFF
J: TRBJ1-4
V: TRBV27

CDR3: CASTKGGANYGYTF
J: TRBJ1-2
V: TRBV5-4

CDR3: CASSISDIKLGLGIYGYTF
J: TRBJ1-2
V: TRBV19

CDR3: CASSEQAGVFFDEQFF
J: TRBJ2-1
V: TRBV2

CDR3: CASVPYPSSTDTQYF
J: TRBJ2-3
V: TRBV7-9

CDR3: CASSFGAWTFSEAFF
J: TRBJ1-1
V: TRBV27

CDR3: CASSEGVAYNSPLHF
J: TRBJ1-6
V: TRBV2

CDR3: CASGYPRVGNYGYTF
J: TRBJ1-2
V: TRBV7-9